These 25 T cell receptor beta chains came from one sample sequenced in a study of T cell responses to AZD1222 COVID-19 vaccine. Data came from immunoSEQ multiplex PCR; TCRdb stores just in-frame clones and leaves some out. The data show tens of thousands of clones, 85% to 90% seen once. The sample consisted of peripheral blood, taken 28 days after the second AZD1222 dose. The receptors were gathered from an adult who received the AZD1222 COVID-19 vaccine.

The chain links TRBV24-1 to TRBJ2-3; 7 bases align to TRBD2. CDR1 and CDR2 (germline): KGHDR, SFDVKD. V lost 3 bases and J lost 4; bases outside the gene matches: 9. The CDR3 sequence is 16 residues long. CDR3 residues: CATSDGGGTFADTQYF. The CDR3 DNA sequence: TGTGCCACCAGTGATGGGGGGGGGACGTTCGCAGATACGCAGTATTTT.

The chain recombines TRBV7-9 with TRBJ2-3; 9 bases match TRBD2. This CDR3 has 15 residues. The J segment lost 6 bases and the V segment lost 4 bases, leaving 8 bases of the junction unmatched. CDR1 SEHNR and CDR2 FQNEAQ come from the germline V gene (reference sequence). The CDR3 sequence is CASSSGGGAGDTQYF. DNA for the CDR3: TGTGCCAGCAGCTCTGGCGGGGGGGCCGGGGATACGCAGTATTTT.

The chain has TRBV5-1 and TRBJ2-3; D perhaps matches TRBD2 (5 bases). CDR3 size: 14 residues. Trimming removed 4 bases at V and 3 bases at J, with 12 bases between. Germline V lookup: CDR1 SGHRS, CDR2 YFSETQ. Written as DNA, the CDR3 is TGCGCCAGCAGCCGAAGCTGGGAGACAGATACGCAGTATTTT. Its protein is CASSRSWETDTQYF. Based on the CDR3 plus reference TRBV5-1 and TRBJ2-3, the full variable domain is KAGVTQTPRYLIKTRGQQVTLSCSPISGHRSVSWYQQTPGQGLQFLFEYFSETQRNKGNFPGRFSGRQFSNSRSEMNVSTLELGDSALYLCASSRSWETDTQYFGPGTRLTVL.

V usage is TRBV7-3 and J usage is TRBJ1-1; D uncertain. Germline V gene sequence: CDR1 SGHTA, CDR2 FQGTGA. The length of the CDR3 is 13 residues. V was shortened by 5 bases and J by 0 bases, with 7 bases between the two germline ends. Here the CDR3 reads CASSQQMNTEAFF. CDR3 nucleotides: TGTGCCAGCAGCCAACAGATGAACACTGAAGCTTTCTTT.

CDR3 amino acids: CASSARVQHSPLHF. The DNA for the CDR3 is TGTGCCAGCAGCGCCAGGGTTCAGCATTCACCCCTCCACTTT. This chain uses TRBV9 with TRBJ1-6; D perhaps matches TRBD1 (5 bases). CDR1 is SGDLS, CDR2 YYNGEE, per germline. The CDR3 is 14 amino acids. V shed 3 bases and J shed 8 bases, with 12 bases lying between them.

This chain links TRBV19 with TRBJ1-1, with a possible D match to TRBD1 (5 bases). The CDR3 length is 15 residues. The germline V and J ends were trimmed by 4 bases and 4 bases, with 16 bases remaining between them. The V gene's germline CDR1 is LNHDA and CDR2 SQIVND (reference sequence). CDR3 in amino acids: CASSTPRRGPTEAFF. The CDR3 bases are TGTGCCAGTAGTACGCCCCGTAGGGGTCCCACTGAAGCTTTCTTT.

This chain connects TRBV19 to TRBJ2-7, with D maybe TRBD2 (6 bases). Germline V gives CDR1 LNHDA, CDR2 SQIVND (reference sequence). V was trimmed by 0 bases and J by 0 bases, leaving 15 bases between them. This CDR3 is built from 17 residues. CDR3 DNA sequence: TGTGCCAGTAGTATAGATCCCCGACTAGGGGCCTCCTACGAGCAGTACTTC. This sequence encodes CASSIDPRLGASYEQYF.

The rearrangement uses TRBV7-8 and TRBJ1-2, with TRBD1 matching over 7 bases. In germline, CDR1 is SGHVS, CDR2 FQNEAQ. CDR3 length equals 16 residues. The J segment lost 4 bases and the V segment lost 2 bases, leaving 10 bases of the junction unmatched. CDR3 sequence reads: CASSLPGTADLYGYTF. The DNA of the CDR3 is TGTGCCAGCAGCTTACCCGGGACAGCGGACCTCTATGGCTACACCTTC.

The chain has TRBV4-1 and TRBJ1-2; D is ambiguous. Deletions cut 0 bases from V and 8 bases from J, with 13 bases between. Germline V gene sequence: CDR1 MGHRA, CDR2 YSYEKL. This CDR3 contains 14 residues. The CDR3 sequence: CASSQDFTGLGYTF. CDR3 sequence (DNA): TGCGCCAGCAGCCAAGATTTTACGGGGTTAGGCTACACCTTC.

This clone has only a few counts. The chain recombines TRBV24-1 with TRBJ2-1, with TRBD2 matching over 9 bases. This CDR3 comprises 17 residues. After removal of 2 bases from V and 2 bases from J, the junction contained 6 bases not matched to a gene. CDR1 and CDR2 (germline): KGHDR, SFDVKD. Written as DNA, the CDR3 is TGTGCCACCAGTGATTCCGTAGCGGGAGCGGCCTACAATGAGCAGTTCTTC. Translated, it gives CATSDSVAGAAYNEQFF.

The J gene is TRBJ1-2, the V gene TRBV25-1; D gene unclear. CDR1 MGHDK and CDR2 SYGVNS come from the germline V gene. The CDR3 has 12 amino acids. Between the trimmed V and J ends, which lost 3 bases and 4 bases, there was a span of 6 bases. The chain's CDR3 is CASSDPPYGYTF. The CDR3 DNA is TGTGCCAGCAGTGACCCACCCTATGGCTACACCTTC.

The chain employs TRBV6-2 or TRBV6-3 and TRBJ2-5; perhaps TRBD1 as D (5 bases). This CDR3 comprises 14 residues. Trimming removed 5 bases from V and 5 bases from J, with 15 bases in between. Germline V gene lookup returns CDR1 MNHEY and CDR2 SVGEGT. The CDR3 sequence is CASSVSRQRETQYF. The CDR3 nucleotides read TGTGCCAGCAGTGTATCCAGACAGAGGGAGACCCAGTACTTC.

V and J are TRBV7-2 and TRBJ2-7; D gene ambiguous. CDR3 size: 11 residues. Germline-derived CDR1 and CDR2 are SGHTA and FQGNSA. V gave up 2 bases and J gave up 3 bases, with 2 bases separating them. In DNA, the CDR3 is TGTGCCAGCAGCTTATACTACGAGCAGTACTTC. This translates into CASSLYYEQYF. Looking up the rest from reference TRBV7-2 and TRBJ2-7 gives the full variable domain: GAGVSQSPSNKVTEKGKDVELRCDPISGHTALYWYRQSLGQGLEFLIYFQGNSAPDKSGLPSDRFSAERTGGSVSTLTIQRTQQEDSAVYLCASSLYYEQYFGPGTRLTVT.

V usage is TRBV7-9 and J usage is TRBJ2-7; D gene uncertain. CDR1 and CDR2 from the germline V gene are SEHNR and FQNEAQ (reference sequence). There are 16 residues in the CDR3. Trimming took 4 bases from V and 0 from J, leaving 16 bases between them. The CDR3 sequence: CASSSRSSRFSYEQYF. Written as DNA, the CDR3 is TGTGCCAGCAGCTCCCGATCTTCAAGATTCTCCTACGAGCAGTACTTC. The full variable domain, with the rest looked up from reference TRBV7-9 and TRBJ2-7, is DTGVSQNPRHKITKRGQNVTFRCDPISEHNRLYWYRQTLGQGPEFLTYFQNEAQLEKSRLLSDRFSAERPKGSFSTLEIQRTEQGDSAMYLCASSSRSSRFSYEQYFGPGTRLTVT.

The CDR3 DNA sequence: TGTGCCAGCAAGTTCCGAAACACCATATATTTT. The encoded protein is CASKFRNTIYF. J is TRBJ1-3 and V is TRBV28; D is uncertain. Germline assignment: CDR1 MDHEN and CDR2 SYDVKM. The V and J ends lost 7 bases and 5 bases respectively, with 6 bases between them. The CDR3 extends over 11 amino acids.

Only a few counts were recorded for this clone. The chain combines TRBV28 with TRBJ1-5; D is unresolved. In germline, CDR1 is MDHEN, CDR2 SYDVKM. V lost 6 bases and J 6 bases, leaving 9 bases between the germline ends. CDR3 length: 12 residues. The CDR3 is CASSHSGQPQHF. CDR3 nucleotide sequence: TGTGCCAGCAGCCACTCCGGTCAGCCCCAGCATTTT.

V and J are TRBV27 and TRBJ1-2, with D perhaps TRBD1 (6 bases). From germline, CDR1 is MNHEY and CDR2 SMNVEV (reference sequence). Between the trimmed V and J ends, which lost 6 bases and 1 base, there was a span of 15 bases. This CDR3 has 15 amino acids. The CDR3 nucleotides are TGTGCCAGCAGCCCCCACAGGGATATTAACTATGGCTACACCTTC. This translates into CASSPHRDINYGYTF.

The rearrangement uses TRBV18 and TRBJ1-4; the D gene is possibly TRBD1 (6 bases). The V and J ends lost 3 bases and 3 bases respectively, with 26 bases between them. Germline V gene data show CDR1 as KGHSH and CDR2 as LQKENI. The CDR3 has 20 amino acids. Here the CDR3 reads CASSPGQGIDPRQSNEKLFF. In DNA form, the CDR3 reads TGTGCCAGCTCACCGGGGCAGGGGATTGATCCGAGGCAATCTAATGAAAAACTGTTTTTT. The whole variable domain, remainder taken from reference TRBV18 and TRBJ1-4, is NAGVMQNPRHLVRRRGQEARLRCSPMKGHSHVYWYRQLPEEGLKFMVYLQKENIIDESGMPKERFSAEFPKEGPSILRIQQVVRGDSAAYFCASSPGQGIDPRQSNEKLFFGSGTQLSVL.

CDR3 sequence reads: CASSQGYDGYEQYF. CDR3 coding DNA: TGCGCCAGCAGCCAAGGCTACGACGGCTACGAGCAGTACTTC. The rearrangement links TRBV4-1 to TRBJ2-7; D gene ambiguous. Germline loops: CDR1 MGHRA, CDR2 YSYEKL. Trimming removed 1 base from V and 3 bases from J, with 10 bases in between. The CDR3 contains 14 residues.

The chain employs TRBV18 and TRBJ1-4; D call uncertain. V was clipped by 4 bases and J by 6 bases, with 18 bases between them. CDR3 size: 16 residues. The germline V gene encodes CDR1 KGHSH and CDR2 LQKENI. CDR3 DNA: TGTGCCAGCTCACGGGGTCCAGGACGTGGGGATGAAAAACTGTTTTTT. It specifies CASSRGPGRGDEKLFF.

This chain connects TRBV7-9 to TRBJ1-3, with 8 bases lining up with TRBD1. V shed 4 bases and J 3 bases; nucleotides not matched to a gene: 5. The germline gives CDR1 SEHNR, CDR2 FQNEAQ (reference sequence). The CDR3 consists of 15 residues. The CDR3 loop reads CASSSQGAGGNTIYF. The CDR3 DNA reads as TGTGCCAGCAGCTCTCAGGGGGCTGGTGGAAACACCATATATTTT.

The sample holds one count of this clone. CDR3 region: CASSHTTGNTEAFF. Written as DNA, the CDR3 is TGTGCCAGCAGCCACACCACAGGGAACACTGAAGCTTTCTTT. The chain has TRBV3-1 (or the pseudogene TRBV3-2) and TRBJ1-1, with D perhaps matching TRBD1 (5 bases). Trimming shortened V by 3 bases and J by 1 base, and 9 bases separated the two germline ends. The CDR3 covers 14 residues. Germline values: CDR1 LGHDT, CDR2 YNNKEL (reference sequence).

The chain uses TRBV30 and TRBJ1-1; D may be TRBD1 (6 bases). The CDR3 length is 15 residues. Germline CDR1 GTSNPN, CDR2 SVGIG (reference sequence). Trimming removed 2 bases from V and 3 bases from J, with 16 bases in between. CDR3 loop: CAWSPIGEGDTEAFF. As DNA, the CDR3 is TGTGCCTGGAGTCCTATAGGCGAGGGGGACACTGAAGCTTTCTTT.

This clone was counted only a few times. V usage is TRBV28 and J usage is TRBJ1-6; D ambiguous. With 3 bases removed from V and 3 bases from J, the gap between germline ends came to 0 bases. Per the germline V gene, CDR1 is MDHEN and CDR2 is SYDVKM. The length of the CDR3 is 12 residues. In DNA, the CDR3 is TGTGCCAGCAGTTTCTATAATTCACCCCTCCACTTT. Translation: CASSFYNSPLHF.

This chain links TRBV4-2 with TRBJ1-5; D possibly corresponds to TRBD1 (6 bases). CDR3 length: 13 residues. Germline V lookup: CDR1 LGHNA, CDR2 YNFKEQ. V dropped 6 bases and J dropped 5 bases, with 11 bases sitting between them. For the CDR3, the DNA is TGTGCCAGCAGTCGGGGGGGGCATCAGCCCCAGCATTTT. Translating it yields CASSRGGHQPQHF.